This T cell receptor (beta chain) was observed in a study of beta chain features in type 1 diabetes. Stem cell-like memory, regulatory, central memory and naive CD4+ cells were sorted via CD45RO/CCR7/CD25/CD127/CD95/CD27. TCRB transcripts that were expressed got sequenced, as all of the isolated RNA had been reverse transcribed. The data were produced by immunoSEQ multiplex PCR, yet TCRdb's version contains in-frame clones alone and is incomplete. This sample has almost 350,000 clones, with less than 10% found just once. Study-wide results and limits: The study found that naive, central memory and Treg TCRB repertoires appeared more similar in patients than in healthy donors. Patients with Type 1 diabetes showed moderately but significantly shorter TCRB CDR3s in all four CD4+ subsets.

This clone was counted between two and nine times. Its antigen is undetermined. Sequences were obtained from central memory CD4+ T cells from blood. This sequence originates from a woman in her late teens or twenties in good health.

CDR3: CASSSQGSNTGELFF. As DNA, the CDR3 is TGTGCCAGCAGCTCACAGGGATCGAACACCGGGGAGCTGTTTTTT. V and J are TRBV6-6 and TRBJ2-2; maybe TRBD1 (6 bases). This CDR3 is built from 15 residues. The V gene's germline CDR1 is MNHNY and CDR2 SVGAGI (reference sequence). Deletions cut 6 bases from V and 0 bases from J, with 11 bases between.